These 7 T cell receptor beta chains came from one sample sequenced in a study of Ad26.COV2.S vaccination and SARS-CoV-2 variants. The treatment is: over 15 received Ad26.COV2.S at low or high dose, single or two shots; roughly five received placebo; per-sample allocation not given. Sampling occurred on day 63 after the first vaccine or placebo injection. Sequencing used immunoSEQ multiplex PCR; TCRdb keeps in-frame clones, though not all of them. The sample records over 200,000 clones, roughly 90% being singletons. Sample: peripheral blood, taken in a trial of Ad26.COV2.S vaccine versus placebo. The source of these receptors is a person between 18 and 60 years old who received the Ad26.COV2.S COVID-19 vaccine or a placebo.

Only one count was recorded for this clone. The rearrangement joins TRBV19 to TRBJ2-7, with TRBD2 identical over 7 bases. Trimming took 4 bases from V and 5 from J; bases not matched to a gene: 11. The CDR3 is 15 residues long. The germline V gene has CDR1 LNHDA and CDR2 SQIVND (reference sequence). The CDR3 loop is CASSSYTGGVHEQYF. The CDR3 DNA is TGTGCCAGTAGTAGCTATACGGGGGGAGTCCACGAGCAGTACTTC.

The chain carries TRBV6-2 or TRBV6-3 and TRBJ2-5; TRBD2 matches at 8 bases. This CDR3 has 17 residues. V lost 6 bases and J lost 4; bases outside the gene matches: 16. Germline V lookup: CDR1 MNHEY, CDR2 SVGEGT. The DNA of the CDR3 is TGTGCCAGCAGCCGTAGCGGGAATAGAGGACGGCTAGAGACCCAGTACTTC. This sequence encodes CASSRSGNRGRLETQYF.

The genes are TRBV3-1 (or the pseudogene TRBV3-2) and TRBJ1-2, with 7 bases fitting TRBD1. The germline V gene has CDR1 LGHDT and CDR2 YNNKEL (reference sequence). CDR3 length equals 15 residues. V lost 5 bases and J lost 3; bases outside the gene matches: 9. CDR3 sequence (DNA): TGTGCCAGCAGCAAGGGTTCAGGGGGGCACTATGGCTACACCTTC. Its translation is CASSKGSGGHYGYTF.

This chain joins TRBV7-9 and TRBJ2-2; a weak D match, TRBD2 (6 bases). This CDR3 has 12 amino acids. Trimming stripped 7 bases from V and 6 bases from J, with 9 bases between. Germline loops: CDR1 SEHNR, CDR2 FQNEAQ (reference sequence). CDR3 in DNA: TGTGCCAGCACGGGAGTGGCCGGGGAGCTGTTTTTT. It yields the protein CASTGVAGELFF.

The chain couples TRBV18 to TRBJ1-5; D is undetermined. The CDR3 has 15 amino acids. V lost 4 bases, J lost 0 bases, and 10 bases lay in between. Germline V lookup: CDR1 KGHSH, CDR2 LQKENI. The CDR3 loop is CASSLDILSNQPQHF. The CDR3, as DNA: TGTGCCAGCTCACTTGACATTCTTAGCAATCAGCCCCAGCATTTT. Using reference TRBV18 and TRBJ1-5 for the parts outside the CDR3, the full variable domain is NAGVMQNPRHLVRRRGQEARLRCSPMKGHSHVYWYRQLPEEGLKFMVYLQKENIIDESGMPKERFSAEFPKEGPSILRIQQVVRGDSAAYFCASSLDILSNQPQHFGDGTRLSIL.

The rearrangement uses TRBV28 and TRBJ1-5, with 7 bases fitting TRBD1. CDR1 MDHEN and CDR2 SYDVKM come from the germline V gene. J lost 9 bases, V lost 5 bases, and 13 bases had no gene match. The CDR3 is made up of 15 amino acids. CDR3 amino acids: CASSDAGTAIGPQHF. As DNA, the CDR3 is TGTGCCAGCAGTGACGCCGGGACAGCAATAGGGCCCCAGCATTTT. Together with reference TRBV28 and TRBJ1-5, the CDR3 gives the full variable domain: DVKVTQSSRYLVKRTGEKVFLECVQDMDHENMFWYRQDPGLGLRLIYFSYDVKMKEKGDIPEGYSVSREKKERFSLILESASTNQTSMYLCASSDAGTAIGPQHFGDGTRLSIL.

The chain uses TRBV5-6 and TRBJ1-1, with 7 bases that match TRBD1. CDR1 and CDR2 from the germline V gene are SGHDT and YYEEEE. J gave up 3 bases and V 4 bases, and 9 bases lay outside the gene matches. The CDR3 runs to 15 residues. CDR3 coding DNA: TGTGCCAGCAGCCCCTGGACAGGAAGTCACACTGAAGCTTTCTTT. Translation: CASSPWTGSHTEAFF.